A single T cell receptor beta chain is shown here with its context. No antigen is known for it. This entry comes from a study of cytomegalovirus exposure and HLA in healthy donors. Study-level results: Later analysis showed most CMV-associated TCR beta chains appearing HLA-restricted.

Primers for the PCR totalled 60 Vbeta and 13 Jbeta. Libraries were prepared by immunoSEQ multiplex PCR; TCRdb keeps only in-frame clonotypes and omits some of them. The sample holds roughly 180,000 clones; 80% are singletons and the top ten take about 1.3%. Trimming stripped 3 bases from V and 3 bases from J, with 13 bases between. In germline, CDR1 is SGDLS, CDR2 YYNGEE. This CDR3 region has 15 residues. The source material was PBMCs. V and J are TRBV9 and TRBJ1-5; D is perhaps TRBD1 (6 bases). This clonotype originated in a man younger than 45 in good health and CMV-seronegative. The DNA for the CDR3 is TGTGCCAGCAGCGAGGGCGGGGGGCCCAATCAGCCCCAGCATTTT. Amino acid sequence: CASSEGGGPNQPQHF.